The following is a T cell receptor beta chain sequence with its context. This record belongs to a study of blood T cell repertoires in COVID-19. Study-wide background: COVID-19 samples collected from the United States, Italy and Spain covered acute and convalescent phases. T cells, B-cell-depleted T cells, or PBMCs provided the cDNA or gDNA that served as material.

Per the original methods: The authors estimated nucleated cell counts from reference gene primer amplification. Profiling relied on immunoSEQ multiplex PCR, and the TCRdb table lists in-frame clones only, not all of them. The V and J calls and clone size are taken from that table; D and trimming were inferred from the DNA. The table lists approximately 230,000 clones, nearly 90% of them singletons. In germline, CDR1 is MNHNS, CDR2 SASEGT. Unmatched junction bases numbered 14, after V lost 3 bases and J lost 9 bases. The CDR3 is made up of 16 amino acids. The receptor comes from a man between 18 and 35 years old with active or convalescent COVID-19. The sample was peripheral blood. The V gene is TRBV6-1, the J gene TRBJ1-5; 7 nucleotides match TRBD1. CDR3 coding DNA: TGTGCCAGCAGTGACTATACAGGGGCAAGGGGTGGGCCCCAGCATTTT. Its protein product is CASSDYTGARGGPQHF.